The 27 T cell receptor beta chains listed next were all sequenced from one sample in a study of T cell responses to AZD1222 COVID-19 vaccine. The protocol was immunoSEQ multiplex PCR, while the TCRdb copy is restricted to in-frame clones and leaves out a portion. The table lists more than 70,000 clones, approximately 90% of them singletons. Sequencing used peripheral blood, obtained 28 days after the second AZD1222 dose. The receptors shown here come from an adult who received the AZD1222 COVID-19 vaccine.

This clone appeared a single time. The CDR3, as DNA: TGTGCCAGCAGCGTTTCCCAAACAGGGAAGGATAATGAGCAGTTCTTC. Translated: CASSVSQTGKDNEQFF. The chain uses TRBV9 and TRBJ2-1; D might be TRBD1 (6 bases). Trimming left V 2 bases short and J 7 bases short, with 19 bases between. CDR3 length equals 16 residues. Germline values: CDR1 SGDLS, CDR2 YYNGEE.

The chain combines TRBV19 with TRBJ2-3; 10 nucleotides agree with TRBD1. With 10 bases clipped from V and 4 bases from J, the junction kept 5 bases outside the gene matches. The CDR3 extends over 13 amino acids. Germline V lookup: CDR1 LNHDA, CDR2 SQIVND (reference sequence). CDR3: CATRDRGADTQYF. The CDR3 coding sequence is TGTGCCACCCGGGACAGGGGTGCAGATACGCAGTATTTT.

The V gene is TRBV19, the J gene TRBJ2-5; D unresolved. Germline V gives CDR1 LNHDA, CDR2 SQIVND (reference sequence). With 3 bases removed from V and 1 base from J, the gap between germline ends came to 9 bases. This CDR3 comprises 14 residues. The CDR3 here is CASSIGRAQETQYF. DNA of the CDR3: TGTGCCAGTAGTATTGGACGGGCCCAAGAGACCCAGTACTTC.

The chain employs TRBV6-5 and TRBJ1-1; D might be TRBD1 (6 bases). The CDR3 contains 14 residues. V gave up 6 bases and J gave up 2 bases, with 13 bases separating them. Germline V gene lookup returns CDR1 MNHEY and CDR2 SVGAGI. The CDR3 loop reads CASRLYRVNTEAFF. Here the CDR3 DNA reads TGTGCCAGCAGATTATACAGGGTTAACACTGAAGCTTTCTTT.

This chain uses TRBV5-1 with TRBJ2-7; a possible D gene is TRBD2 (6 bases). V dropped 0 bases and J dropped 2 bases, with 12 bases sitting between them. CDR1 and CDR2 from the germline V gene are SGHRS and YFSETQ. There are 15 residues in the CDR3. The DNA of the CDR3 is TGCGCCAGCAGCTTGGCGGCGGGACTTACCTACGAGCAGTACTTC. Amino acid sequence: CASSLAAGLTYEQYF.

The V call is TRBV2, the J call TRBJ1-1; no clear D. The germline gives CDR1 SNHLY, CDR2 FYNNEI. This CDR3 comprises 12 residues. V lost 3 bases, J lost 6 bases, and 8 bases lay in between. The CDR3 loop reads CASSDRAAEAFF. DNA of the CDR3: TGTGCCAGCAGTGATAGGGCGGCTGAAGCTTTCTTT.

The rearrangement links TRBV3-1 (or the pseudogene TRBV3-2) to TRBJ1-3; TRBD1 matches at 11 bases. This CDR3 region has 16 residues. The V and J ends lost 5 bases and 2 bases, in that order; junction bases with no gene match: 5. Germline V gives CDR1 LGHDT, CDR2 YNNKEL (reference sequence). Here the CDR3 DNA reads TGTGCCAGCAGCGACCGGGACAGGGGGGCTGGAAACACCATATATTTT. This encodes CASSDRDRGAGNTIYF.

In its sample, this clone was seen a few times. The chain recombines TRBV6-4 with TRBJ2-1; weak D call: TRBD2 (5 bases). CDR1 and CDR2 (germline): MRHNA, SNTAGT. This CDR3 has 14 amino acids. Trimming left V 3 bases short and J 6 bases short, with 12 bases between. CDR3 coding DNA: TGTGCCAGCAGTGAACATAGCGAGGTCAATGAGCAGTTCTTC. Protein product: CASSEHSEVNEQFF.

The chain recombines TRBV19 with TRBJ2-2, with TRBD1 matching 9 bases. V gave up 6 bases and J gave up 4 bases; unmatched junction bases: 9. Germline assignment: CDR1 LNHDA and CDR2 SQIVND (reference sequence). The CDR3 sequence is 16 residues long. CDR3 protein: CASSIPTGQGTGELFF. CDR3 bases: TGTGCCAGTAGCATTCCCACGGGACAGGGCACCGGGGAGCTGTTTTTT.

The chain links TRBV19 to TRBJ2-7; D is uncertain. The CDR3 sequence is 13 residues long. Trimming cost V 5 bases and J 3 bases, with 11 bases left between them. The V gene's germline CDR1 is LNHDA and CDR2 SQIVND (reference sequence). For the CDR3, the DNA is TGTGCCAGTAGTCCGGACGGAAGCTACGAGCAGTACTTC. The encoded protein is CASSPDGSYEQYF.

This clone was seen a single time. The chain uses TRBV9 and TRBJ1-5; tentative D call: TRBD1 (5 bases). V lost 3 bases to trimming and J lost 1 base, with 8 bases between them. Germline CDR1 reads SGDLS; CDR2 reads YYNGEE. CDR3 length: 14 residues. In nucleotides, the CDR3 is TGTGCCAGCAGCGCCTCAGGGAGCAATCAGCCCCAGCATTTT. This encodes CASSASGSNQPQHF.

The CDR3 DNA sequence: TGTGCCAGCTTTGGAGGAAGGGGCGGCTACACCTTC. Protein product: CASFGGRGGYTF. This chain uses TRBV6-5 with TRBJ1-2; a weak D match, TRBD1 (5 bases). The CDR3 is made up of 12 amino acids. CDR1 is MNHEY, CDR2 SVGAGI, per germline. V shed 8 bases and J shed 8 bases, with 15 bases lying between them.

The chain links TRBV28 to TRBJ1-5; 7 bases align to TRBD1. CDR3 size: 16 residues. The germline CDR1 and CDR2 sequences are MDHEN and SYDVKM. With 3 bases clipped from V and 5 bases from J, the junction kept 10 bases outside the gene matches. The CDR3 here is CASSFVTGQPYQPQHF. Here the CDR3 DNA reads TGTGCCAGCAGTTTCGTTACGGGACAGCCCTATCAGCCCCAGCATTTT.

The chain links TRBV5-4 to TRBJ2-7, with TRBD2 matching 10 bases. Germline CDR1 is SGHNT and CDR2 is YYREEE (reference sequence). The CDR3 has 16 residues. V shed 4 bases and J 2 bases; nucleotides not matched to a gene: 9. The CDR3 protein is CASSPWTSGPTYEQYF. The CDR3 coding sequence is TGTGCCAGCAGCCCTTGGACTAGCGGACCAACCTACGAGCAGTACTTC.

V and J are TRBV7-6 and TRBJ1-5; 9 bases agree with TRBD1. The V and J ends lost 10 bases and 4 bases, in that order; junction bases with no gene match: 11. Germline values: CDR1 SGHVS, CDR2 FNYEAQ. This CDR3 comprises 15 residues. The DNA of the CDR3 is TGTGCCACCCAATTACAACAGGGGGCTAATCAGCCCCAGCATTTT. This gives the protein CATQLQQGANQPQHF.

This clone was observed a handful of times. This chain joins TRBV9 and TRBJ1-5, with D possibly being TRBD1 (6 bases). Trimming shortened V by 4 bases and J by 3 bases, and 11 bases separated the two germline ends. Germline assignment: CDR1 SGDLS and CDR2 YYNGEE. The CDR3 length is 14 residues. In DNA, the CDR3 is TGTGCCAGCAGCCTCGGGACAAACAATCAGCCCCAGCATTTT. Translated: CASSLGTNNQPQHF. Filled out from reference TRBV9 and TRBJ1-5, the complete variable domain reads DSGVTQTPKHLITATGQRVTLRCSPRSGDLSVYWYQQSLDQGLQFLIQYYNGEERAKGNILERFSAQQFPDLHSELNLSSLELGDSALYFCASSLGTNNQPQHFGDGTRLSIL.

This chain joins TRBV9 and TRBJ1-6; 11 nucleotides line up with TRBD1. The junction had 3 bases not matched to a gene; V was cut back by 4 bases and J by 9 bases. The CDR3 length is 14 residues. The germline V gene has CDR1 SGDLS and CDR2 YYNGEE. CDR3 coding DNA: TGTGCCAGCAGCCGGGACAGGGGGATTTCACCCCTCCACTTT. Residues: CASSRDRGISPLHF.

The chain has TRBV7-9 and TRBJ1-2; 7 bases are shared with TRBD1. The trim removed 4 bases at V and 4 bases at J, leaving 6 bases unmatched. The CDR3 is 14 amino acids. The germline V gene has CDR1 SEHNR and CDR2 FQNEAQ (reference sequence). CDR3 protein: CASSSSTGFYGYTF. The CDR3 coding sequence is TGTGCCAGCAGCTCTTCGACAGGGTTCTATGGCTACACCTTC. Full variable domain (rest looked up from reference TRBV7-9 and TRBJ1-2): DTGVSQNPRHKITKRGQNVTFRCDPISEHNRLYWYRQTLGQGPEFLTYFQNEAQLEKSRLLSDRFSAERPKGSFSTLEIQRTEQGDSAMYLCASSSSTGFYGYTFGSGTRLTVV.

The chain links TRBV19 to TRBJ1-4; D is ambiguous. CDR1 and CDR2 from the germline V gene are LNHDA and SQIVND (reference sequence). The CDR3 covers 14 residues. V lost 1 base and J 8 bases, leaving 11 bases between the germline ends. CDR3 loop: CASSIVHLKEKLFF. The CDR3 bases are TGTGCCAGTAGTATAGTCCACCTCAAGGAAAAACTGTTTTTT.

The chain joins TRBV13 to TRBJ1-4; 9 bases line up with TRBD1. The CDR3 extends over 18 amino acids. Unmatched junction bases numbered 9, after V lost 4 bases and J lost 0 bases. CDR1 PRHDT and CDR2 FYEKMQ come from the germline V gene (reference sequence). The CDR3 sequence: CASSSQPGQGATNEKLFF. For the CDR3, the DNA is TGTGCCAGCAGCTCCCAACCGGGACAGGGAGCAACTAATGAAAAACTGTTTTTT. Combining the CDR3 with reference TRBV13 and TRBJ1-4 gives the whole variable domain AAGVIQSPRHLIKEKRETATLKCYPIPRHDTVYWYQQGPGQDPQFLISFYEKMQSDKGSIPDRFSAQQFSDYHSELNMSSLELGDSALYFCASSSQPGQGATNEKLFFGSGTQLSVL.

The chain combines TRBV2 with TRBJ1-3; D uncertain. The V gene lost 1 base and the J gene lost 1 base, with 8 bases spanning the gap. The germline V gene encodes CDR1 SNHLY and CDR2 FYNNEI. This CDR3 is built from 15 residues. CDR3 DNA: TGTGCCAGCAGTGAAGAGGTGACATCTGGAAACACCATATATTTT. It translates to CASSEEVTSGNTIYF. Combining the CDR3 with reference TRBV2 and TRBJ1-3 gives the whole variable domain EPEVTQTPSHQVTQMGQEVILRCVPISNHLYFYWYRQILGQKVEFLVSFYNNEISEKSEIFDDQFSVERPDGSNFTLKIRSTKLEDSAMYFCASSEEVTSGNTIYFGEGSWLTVV.

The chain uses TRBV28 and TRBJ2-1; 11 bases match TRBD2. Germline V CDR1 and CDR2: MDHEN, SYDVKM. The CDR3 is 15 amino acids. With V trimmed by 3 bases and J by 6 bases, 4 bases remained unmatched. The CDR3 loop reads CASSFSGRASNEQFF. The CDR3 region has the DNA TGTGCCAGCAGTTTTAGCGGGAGGGCCAGCAATGAGCAGTTCTTC.

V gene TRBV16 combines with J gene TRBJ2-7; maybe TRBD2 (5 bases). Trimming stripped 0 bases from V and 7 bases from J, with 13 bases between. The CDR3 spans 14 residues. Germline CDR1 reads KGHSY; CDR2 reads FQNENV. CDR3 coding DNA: TGTGCCAGCAGCCAATCGTTCCAGGCGGGTGAGCAGTACTTC. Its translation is CASSQSFQAGEQYF. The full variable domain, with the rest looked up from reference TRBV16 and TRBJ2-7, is GEEVAQTPKHLVRGEGQKAKLYCAPIKGHSYVFWYQQVLKNEFKFLISFQNENVFDETGMPKERFSAKCLPNSPCSLEIQATKLEDSAVYFCASSQSFQAGEQYFGPGTRLTVT.

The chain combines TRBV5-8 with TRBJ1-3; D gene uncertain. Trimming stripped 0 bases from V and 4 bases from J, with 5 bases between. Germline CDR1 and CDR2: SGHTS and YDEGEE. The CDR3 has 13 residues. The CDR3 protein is CASSLGQGNTIYF. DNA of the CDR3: TGTGCCAGCAGCTTGGGTCAGGGAAACACCATATATTTT.

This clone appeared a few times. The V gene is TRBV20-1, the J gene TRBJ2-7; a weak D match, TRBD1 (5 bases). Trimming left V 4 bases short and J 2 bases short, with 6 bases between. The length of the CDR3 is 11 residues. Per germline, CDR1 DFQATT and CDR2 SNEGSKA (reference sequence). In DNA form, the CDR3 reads TGCAGTGCTATGGGGCCCTACGAGCAGTACTTC. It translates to CSAMGPYEQYF.

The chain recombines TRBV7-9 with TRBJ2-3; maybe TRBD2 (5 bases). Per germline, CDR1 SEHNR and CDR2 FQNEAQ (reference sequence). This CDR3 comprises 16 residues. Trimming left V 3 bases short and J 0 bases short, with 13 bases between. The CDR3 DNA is TGTGCCAGCAGCTTGCCCAGCGGACCCAGCACAGATACGCAGTATTTT. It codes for CASSLPSGPSTDTQYF.

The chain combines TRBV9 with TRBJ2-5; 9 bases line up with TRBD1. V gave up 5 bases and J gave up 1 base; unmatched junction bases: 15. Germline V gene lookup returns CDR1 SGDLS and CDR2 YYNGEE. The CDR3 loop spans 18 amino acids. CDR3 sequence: CASSSGTGLGDVQETQYF. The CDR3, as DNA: TGTGCCAGCAGTTCCGGGACAGGGCTTGGGGATGTCCAAGAGACCCAGTACTTC.